The 22 T cell receptor beta chains given below trace back to one sample, sequenced in a study of cytomegalovirus exposure and HLA in healthy donors. This table comes from immunoSEQ multiplex PCR, and its TCRdb copy is limited to in-frame clones, with some not included. The sample includes 43,000 or so clones, roughly 92% seen only once; the top ten take approximately 5.9%. The sample consisted of PBMCs. Every receptor here comes from a man between 18 and 29 years old in good health and CMV-seronegative.

V is TRBV5-1 and J is TRBJ1-2; TRBD1 aligns across 10 bases. The CDR3 loop spans 14 amino acids. The germline CDR1 and CDR2 sequences are SGHRS and YFSETQ. The junction had 7 bases not matched to a gene; V was cut back by 4 bases and J by 7 bases. The CDR3 coding sequence is TGCGCCAGCAGCCAGGACAGGGGGATGGGTGGCTACACCTTC. Protein: CASSQDRGMGGYTF.

This clone is a singleton in its sample. The V gene is TRBV6-5, the J gene TRBJ1-1, with D tentatively TRBD1 (5 bases). This CDR3 comprises 14 residues. Germline V CDR1 and CDR2: MNHEY, SVGAGI. V lost 5 bases, J lost 7 bases, and 17 bases lay in between. In DNA, the CDR3 is TGTGCCAGCAGTCCTCCGGGACTGGAAAATGAAGCTTTCTTT. Translating it yields CASSPPGLENEAFF.

This clone was detected only once. This chain joins TRBV29-1 and TRBJ2-7; 14 bases line up with TRBD2. The CDR3 contains 14 residues. J lost 2 bases, V lost 7 bases, and 4 bases had no gene match. Germline values: CDR1 SQVTM, CDR2 ANQGSEA. The CDR3 loop is CSAAGLAGAYEQYF. CDR3 DNA sequence: TGCAGCGCCGCGGGACTAGCGGGAGCCTACGAGCAGTACTTC.

The chain uses TRBV6-1 and TRBJ2-5; the D gene is possibly TRBD2 (6 bases). This CDR3 contains 17 residues. V was shortened by 2 bases and J by 5 bases, with 21 bases between the two germline ends. Germline V gene lookup returns CDR1 MNHNS and CDR2 SASEGT. In DNA form, the CDR3 reads TGTGCCAGCAGTGAAAGGAGGGAAGCTGGTCCGGGTGAGACCCAGTACTTC. Translation gives CASSERREAGPGETQYF.

Here the CDR3 DNA reads TGTGCCAGCGGGGACAATACCGACACCGGGGAGCTGTTTTTT. It translates to CASGDNTDTGELFF. The rearrangement uses TRBV6-1 and TRBJ2-2; tentatively, D is TRBD1 (6 bases). V shed 8 bases and J shed 3 bases, with 13 bases lying between them. Germline lookup yields CDR1 MNHNS and CDR2 SASEGT. This CDR3 contains 14 residues.

This clone was seen more than once but under ten times. This rearrangement joins TRBV6-1 to TRBJ2-7; maybe TRBD1 (6 bases). Looked up from germline, CDR1 is MNHNS and CDR2 is SASEGT. This CDR3 contains 12 residues. V shed 9 bases and J shed 6 bases, with 15 bases lying between them. CDR3: CASRQEWGEQYF. The CDR3 DNA is TGTGCCAGTCGACAGGAGTGGGGCGAGCAGTACTTC.

The chain employs TRBV10-3 and TRBJ2-7, with 7 bases identical to TRBD1. CDR3 length equals 13 residues. Losses at the gene ends were 10 bases for V and 0 bases for J; bases not matched to a gene: 6. Germline assignment: CDR1 ENHRY and CDR2 SYGVKD. CDR3: CATAGTDSYEQYF. Written as DNA, the CDR3 is TGTGCCACCGCCGGGACAGACTCCTACGAGCAGTACTTC.

This clone appeared once. This rearrangement joins TRBV5-6 to TRBJ1-1, with D tentatively TRBD1 (6 bases). V lost 1 base to trimming and J lost 4 bases, with 11 bases between them. The CDR3 consists of 14 residues. Germline V gene data show CDR1 as SGHDT and CDR2 as YYEEEE. Here the CDR3 reads CASSLYRVGTEAFF. Written as DNA, the CDR3 is TGTGCCAGCAGCTTGTACAGGGTCGGCACTGAAGCTTTCTTT.

This rearrangement joins TRBV5-6 to TRBJ2-3, with D possibly being TRBD1 (6 bases). Looked up from germline, CDR1 is SGHDT and CDR2 is YYEEEE. There are 14 residues in the CDR3. With 4 bases removed from V and 2 bases from J, the gap between germline ends came to 11 bases. The CDR3 sequence is CASSPDRHTDTQYF. As DNA, the CDR3 is TGTGCCAGCAGCCCGGACAGACACACAGATACGCAGTATTTT.

This chain joins TRBV9 and TRBJ2-2; TRBD2 matches 11 bases. In germline, CDR1 is SGDLS, CDR2 YYNGEE. Trimming at V came to 3 bases and at J to 6 bases, leaving 16 bases not matched to a gene. This CDR3 contains 19 residues. The CDR3 sequence is CASSAALAGGTFWAGELFF. The CDR3 nucleotides are TGTGCCAGCAGCGCAGCGCTAGCGGGGGGAACCTTTTGGGCCGGGGAGCTGTTTTTT.

The chain recombines TRBV9 with TRBJ1-4, with TRBD1 matching over 10 bases. From germline, CDR1 is SGDLS and CDR2 YYNGEE. V shed 2 bases and J 6 bases; nucleotides not matched to a gene: 1. The CDR3 is 14 residues long. For the CDR3, the DNA is TGTGCCAGCAGCGTTGGACAGGGGGATGAAAAACTGTTTTTT. It translates to CASSVGQGDEKLFF.

The CDR3 bases are TGTGCCATCAGTGAGGGGCAAAATAGCAATCAGCCCCAGCATTTT. Translating gives CAISEGQNSNQPQHF. The gene calls are TRBV10-3 and TRBJ1-5; D is unresolved. Trimming removed 2 bases from V and 0 bases from J, with 8 bases in between. The CDR3 contains 15 residues. CDR1 ENHRY and CDR2 SYGVKD come from the germline V gene.

The CDR3 DNA reads TGTGCCAGCAGCCGCCTTTGGACAGGGGGCTACACCTTC. Translating it yields CASSRLWTGGYTF. The rearrangement links TRBV6-7 to TRBJ1-2, with 8 bases fitting TRBD1. TRBV6-7 is placed among ORFs of uncertain function. This CDR3 is built from 13 residues. V shed 6 bases, J shed 8 bases, and the junction held 8 bases outside the gene matches.

CDR3 in amino acids: CASSPTGAPTGELFF. The CDR3 region has the DNA TGTGCCAGCAGCCCTACAGGGGCTCCCACCGGGGAGCTGTTTTTT. This chain uses TRBV9 with TRBJ2-2; the match to TRBD1 covers 7 bases. This CDR3 contains 15 residues. V trimming: 4 bases; J trimming: 4 bases; junction bases outside the gene matches: 7. Per the germline V gene, CDR1 is SGDLS and CDR2 is YYNGEE.

The chain combines TRBV19 with TRBJ1-1; 9 bases match TRBD1. The CDR3 extends over 17 amino acids. Germline loops: CDR1 LNHDA, CDR2 SQIVND (reference sequence). After removal of 3 bases from V and 0 bases from J, the junction contained 8 bases not matched to a gene. The CDR3 loop is CASSMYLTGGVNTEAFF. Here the CDR3 DNA reads TGTGCCAGTAGTATGTATTTGACAGGGGGGGTGAACACTGAAGCTTTCTTT.

The rearrangement joins TRBV19 to TRBJ1-1, with 9 bases fitting TRBD1. The CDR3 totals 15 residues. The V and J ends lost 6 bases and 6 bases, in that order; junction bases with no gene match: 11. CDR1 LNHDA and CDR2 SQIVND come from the germline V gene (reference sequence). The CDR3 DNA reads as TGTGCCAGTAGCGAGAGCCAGACAGGGGGGGCTGAAGCTTTCTTT. It translates to CASSESQTGGAEAFF.

This sequence joins TRBV5-4 and TRBJ1-3, with 8 bases lining up with TRBD1. The CDR3 extends over 14 amino acids. V gave up 7 bases and J gave up 3 bases; unmatched junction bases: 6. CDR1 is SGHNT, CDR2 YYREEE, per germline (reference sequence). The CDR3 bases are TGTGCCAGCCTTAAACAGGGGGATGGAAACACCATATATTTT. Its translation: CASLKQGDGNTIYF.

The rearrangement uses TRBV7-9 and TRBJ2-5; 13 bases are a match to TRBD2. J was trimmed by 5 bases and V by 5 bases; bases with no gene match: 8. This CDR3 region has 16 residues. Germline V lookup: CDR1 SEHNR, CDR2 FQNEAQ (reference sequence). The CDR3 DNA reads as TGTGCCAGCAGCCACGGACTAGCGGGAGTTTGGGAGACCCAGTACTTC. It translates to CASSHGLAGVWETQYF.

V is TRBV7-2 and J is TRBJ1-2, with TRBD1 matching 7 bases. Germline-derived CDR1 and CDR2 are SGHTA and FQGNSA. The CDR3 is made up of 15 amino acids. The V gene end was trimmed by 1 base and the J gene end by 8 bases; junction bases not matched to a gene: 10. The CDR3 spells CASSLENKGARGYTF. The CDR3 DNA is TGTGCCAGCAGCTTAGAGAATAAGGGGGCTAGGGGCTACACCTTC.

The chain joins TRBV6-5 to TRBJ2-7, with 7 bases identical to TRBD1. CDR1 is MNHEY and CDR2 is SVGAGI in the germline V gene. V was pared by 6 bases and J by 1 base, with 9 bases of the junction left unmatched. This CDR3 contains 15 residues. CDR3 in DNA: TGTGCCAGCAGCCCTCTCGACAGGGAGTCCTACGAGCAGTACTTC. Translating gives CASSPLDRESYEQYF.

The chain combines TRBV29-1 with TRBJ1-6; the D gene is possibly TRBD1 (5 bases). Germline loops: CDR1 SQVTM, CDR2 ANQGSEA. V lost 6 bases and J lost 7, with 13 bases in between. The CDR3 consists of 13 residues. DNA of the CDR3: TGCAGCGTCGGGGGGGGAAGAAATTCACCCCTCCACTTT. Translation: CSVGGGRNSPLHF. Together with reference TRBV29-1 and TRBJ1-6, the CDR3 gives the full variable domain: SAVISQKPSRDICQRGTSLTIQCQVDSQVTMMFWYRQQPGQSLTLIATANQGSEATYESGFVIDKFPISRPNLTFSTLTVSNMSPEDSSIYLCSVGGGRNSPLHFGNGTRLTVT.

The V call is TRBV5-5, the J call TRBJ2-7; 10 positions agree with TRBD1. Germline CDR1 is SGHKS and CDR2 is YYEKEE (reference sequence). The trim removed 4 bases at V and 3 bases at J, leaving 19 bases unmatched. This CDR3 has 19 amino acids. The DNA for the CDR3 is TGTGCCAGCAGCCTTAAGGGACAGGGGACGAACAAAATCCACTACGAGCAGTACTTC. As protein: CASSLKGQGTNKIHYEQYF.